A selection of T cell receptor beta chains follows, all from one sample in a study of OX40 agonist ivuxolimab in advanced cancers. Using immunoSEQ multiplex PCR, the repertoire was profiled, and TCRdb retains in-frame clones only, with some absent. The data contain fewer than 65,000 clones, about nine tenths of them seen just once; the ten biggest clones take up under 8%. The material was CD4+ or CD8+ T cells sorted from blood, obtained in a trial of the OX40 agonist ivuxolimab. Receptors originate from an adult with an advanced solid tumor such as melanoma, head and neck, liver or kidney cancer. Each CDR3 is given with its conserved first and last residue. The D gene is left open where the match is weak. Clone size is given for some rows only: seen once, a few or many times, or a class if the clone is expanded.

CDR3nt,CDR3aa,v_gene,d_gene,abundance,j_gene
TGTGCCAGCAGTACAGAGTCCGGGGAGCTGTTTTTT,CASSTESGELFF,TRBV25-1,.,.,TRBJ2-2
TGTGCCAGCAGTGAAACCGCTAGCGGGAGAGGCGAGCAGTACTTC,CASSETASGRGEQYF,TRBV9,TRBD2,.,TRBJ2-7
TGTGCCAGCAGCTTAGCGGCTAGCGGGAGCACAGATACGCAGTATTTT,CASSLAASGSTDTQYF,TRBV7-6,TRBD2,.,TRBJ2-3
TGCAGCGTTGCGATGGGAGCAGGGCAGCCCCAGCATTTT,CSVAMGAGQPQHF,TRBV29-1,.,.,TRBJ1-5
TGTGCCAGCATCGACTTAACCGGAGAGCAGTACTTC,CASIDLTGEQYF,TRBV25-1,.,.,TRBJ2-7
TGTGCCAGCAGTTACCTCGTCTACACTGAAGCTTTCTTT,CASSYLVYTEAFF,TRBV6-5,.,.,TRBJ1-1
TGTGCCAGCAGCGTAGGGGGAGTGAGTGGCGCCATATATTTT,CASSVGGVSGAIYF,TRBV9,.,few,TRBJ1-3
TGTGCCAGTTCCCGAGGGTATAGCAATCAGCCCCAGCATTTT,CASSRGYSNQPQHF,TRBV19,.,.,TRBJ1-5
TGTGCCAGCTCACCAGAATCGACAGGGCAAGAGACCCAGTACTTC,CASSPESTGQETQYF,TRBV18,TRBD1,.,TRBJ2-5
TGTGCCAGTAGTCCTGGAGGGACTACCCGCTACGAGCAGTACTTC,CASSPGGTTRYEQYF,TRBV19,TRBD2,.,TRBJ2-7
TGTGCCAGCAGCTTAGGAGCTGGAAACACCATATATTTT,CASSLGAGNTIYF,TRBV7-9,.,.,TRBJ1-3
TGTGCCAGCACCCCTCTCAGTCCCTACGAGCAGTACTTC,CASTPLSPYEQYF,TRBV28,.,.,TRBJ2-7
TGTGCCAGCAGCTCCCTCACAGATACGCAGTATTTT,CASSSLTDTQYF,TRBV28,.,.,TRBJ2-3
TGTGCCAGCAGTTTCCGGGGCAAGAACACTGAAGCTTTCTTT,CASSFRGKNTEAFF,TRBV28,.,once,TRBJ1-1
TGCGCCAGCAGCGCCGGGACAGCCAACAATCAGCCCCAGCATTTT,CASSAGTANNQPQHF,TRBV5-1,TRBD1,.,TRBJ1-5
TGTGCCAGCAGTCGTGACAGGCTAAACACTGAAGCTTTCTTT,CASSRDRLNTEAFF,TRBV5-8,.,.,TRBJ1-1
TGCGCCAGCAGCTTGGCCGGGGCGGGGATATCCTACAATGAGCAGTTCTTC,CASSLAGAGISYNEQFF,TRBV5-1,.,.,TRBJ2-1